This T cell receptor (beta chain) originates from a study of blood T cell repertoires in COVID-19. This CDR3 region has 15 residues. Germline assignment: CDR1 LNHNV and CDR2 YYDKDF (reference sequence). V was pared by 2 bases and J by 5 bases, with 3 bases of the junction left unmatched. Authors' methods: The assay estimated nucleated cells by amplifying reference gene primers. Generated by immunoSEQ multiplex PCR, the TCRdb table keeps only in-frame clones and is missing some. V, J and clone size reflect that table, while D and trimming were determined from the DNA. The sample carries 85,000 to 95,000 clones, approximately 91% recorded once.

The source is a man aged 55 to 70 with COVID-19, enrolled during active disease. Sequenced: peripheral blood. This chain connects TRBV15 to TRBJ2-1, with 10 bases identical to TRBD2. This CDR3 reads CATSRTGTSDNEQFF. The CDR3 bases are TGTGCCACCAGCAGAACCGGGACTAGCGACAATGAGCAGTTCTTC. Combining the CDR3 with reference TRBV15 and TRBJ2-1 gives the whole variable domain DAMVIQNPRYQVTQFGKPVTLSCSQTLNHNVMYWYQQKSSQAPKLLFHYYDKDFNNEADTPDNFQSRRPNTSFCFLDIRSPGLGDTAMYLCATSRTGTSDNEQFFGPGTRLTVL.